This is a list of T cell receptor beta chains from one sample in a study of OX40 agonist ivuxolimab in advanced cancers. Generated by immunoSEQ multiplex PCR, the TCRdb table keeps only in-frame clones and is missing some. The data hold about 64,000 clones, with about 87% observed a single time. The sequences come from CD4+ or CD8+ T cells sorted from blood, collected in a trial of the OX40 agonist ivuxolimab. The receptor source for this set is an adult with an advanced solid tumor such as melanoma, head and neck, liver or kidney cancer. CDR3s include the opening cysteine and the closing phenylalanine or tryptophan. Each record gives: D gene, V gene, J gene, clone size, CDR3 DNA, CDR3 protein. A D gene is named only where the DNA matches it firmly. The size of a clone is reported for some rows only, either as once, few or many, or as a class for expanded clones.

d_call: TRBD1; v_call: TRBV10-3; j_call: TRBJ2-2; clone_size: -; cdr3_nt: TGTGCCACAGGGGGGACAGGGGGTTACACCGGGGAGCTGTTTTTT; cdr3_aa: CATGGTGGYTGELFF
d_call: -; v_call: TRBV30; j_call: TRBJ2-5; clone_size: once; cdr3_nt: TGTGCCTGGAGTGTATCGAGCCAAGAGACCCAGTACTTC; cdr3_aa: CAWSVSSQETQYF
d_call: -; v_call: TRBV9; j_call: TRBJ2-2; clone_size: -; cdr3_nt: TGTGCCAGCAGCGGGACTGTGAACACCGGGGAGCTGTTTTTT; cdr3_aa: CASSGTVNTGELFF
d_call: TRBD1; v_call: TRBV5-6; j_call: TRBJ1-3; clone_size: -; cdr3_nt: TGTGCCAGCAGCAGGACAGGGGACTCTGGAAACACCATATATTTT; cdr3_aa: CASSRTGDSGNTIYF
d_call: TRBD2; v_call: TRBV11-1; j_call: TRBJ2-7; clone_size: -; cdr3_nt: TGTGCCAGCAGCCATCTTGACGGGAAAGGGACTAACGAGCAGTACTTC; cdr3_aa: CASSHLDGKGTNEQYF
d_call: -; v_call: TRBV19; j_call: TRBJ2-7; clone_size: few; cdr3_nt: TGTGCCAGTAGTCGGGGAGACGGCTACGAGCAGTACTTC; cdr3_aa: CASSRGDGYEQYF
d_call: -; v_call: TRBV6-1; j_call: TRBJ2-5; clone_size: -; cdr3_nt: TGTGCCAGCAGTGTCATCGTACAGGGTTCCTCCCAAGAGACCCAGTACTTC; cdr3_aa: CASSVIVQGSSQETQYF
d_call: -; v_call: TRBV5-1; j_call: TRBJ2-3; clone_size: -; cdr3_nt: TGCGCCAGCAGTCCCGTGGTGGGAGATACGCAGTATTTT; cdr3_aa: CASSPVVGDTQYF
d_call: -; v_call: TRBV30; j_call: TRBJ1-1; clone_size: few; cdr3_nt: TGTGCCTGGAGCAATACCCCTCAGAACACTGAAGCTTTCTTT; cdr3_aa: CAWSNTPQNTEAFF
d_call: TRBD1; v_call: TRBV29-1; j_call: TRBJ2-3; clone_size: -; cdr3_nt: TGCGGGGGAAGGCAGGGGGCGAGCACAGATACGCAGTATTTT; cdr3_aa: CGGRQGASTDTQYF
d_call: TRBD2; v_call: TRBV19; j_call: TRBJ2-1; clone_size: -; cdr3_nt: TGTGCCAGTAGTGCGCTAGCGGGGGTCGATGAGCAGTTCTTC; cdr3_aa: CASSALAGVDEQFF
d_call: -; v_call: TRBV7-3; j_call: TRBJ2-1; clone_size: -; cdr3_nt: TGTGCCAGCAGCCTCCAGGTGAGCTCCTACAATGAGCAGTTCTTC; cdr3_aa: CASSLQVSSYNEQFF
d_call: TRBD2; v_call: TRBV5-1; j_call: TRBJ2-3; clone_size: -; cdr3_nt: TGCGCCAGCAGCCCCTCTAGCGGAGGGCTGTCTAGCACAGATACGCAGTATTTT; cdr3_aa: CASSPSSGGLSSTDTQYF
d_call: TRBD1; v_call: TRBV6-5; j_call: TRBJ1-1; clone_size: -; cdr3_nt: TGTGCCAGCAGACAGGGGGTGAACACTGAAGCTTTCTTT; cdr3_aa: CASRQGVNTEAFF
d_call: -; v_call: TRBV28; j_call: TRBJ1-5; clone_size: -; cdr3_nt: TGTGCCAGCAGTTTACAACAGCATAGCAATCAGCCCCAGCATTTT; cdr3_aa: CASSLQQHSNQPQHF
d_call: -; v_call: TRBV5-7; j_call: TRBJ1-5; clone_size: -; cdr3_nt: TGTGCCAGCAGCCCCCCCGTCAGTCAATCAGCCCAGCATTTT; cdr3_aa: CASSPPVSQSAQHF
d_call: -; v_call: TRBV2; j_call: TRBJ2-6; clone_size: -; cdr3_nt: TGTGCCAGCTCCGGGACCCTCTCTGGGGCCAACGTCCTGACTTTC; cdr3_aa: CASSGTLSGANVLTF
d_call: -; v_call: TRBV12-5; j_call: TRBJ2-7; clone_size: -; cdr3_nt: TGTGCTAGTGGTTTGAATCCCAGGGGCACATTCTTCGAGCAGTACTTC; cdr3_aa: CASGLNPRGTFFEQYF
d_call: TRBD1; v_call: TRBV5-1; j_call: TRBJ2-3; clone_size: -; cdr3_nt: TGCGCCAGCAGCTTGGTGGACAGGCTTAGCACAGATACGCAGTATTTT; cdr3_aa: CASSLVDRLSTDTQYF
d_call: -; v_call: TRBV2; j_call: TRBJ2-5; clone_size: -; cdr3_nt: TGTGCCAGCAGCGACCCCCCCCAAGAGACCCAGTACTTC; cdr3_aa: CASSDPPQETQYF
d_call: TRBD2; v_call: TRBV15; j_call: TRBJ2-1; clone_size: -; cdr3_nt: TGTGCCACCAGCCCGTCTAGCGGGATCTACAATGAGCAGTTCTTC; cdr3_aa: CATSPSSGIYNEQFF
d_call: TRBD1; v_call: TRBV2; j_call: TRBJ1-4; clone_size: once; cdr3_nt: TGTGCCAGCGGCGACAGGGGGTCTAATGAAAAACTGTTTTTT; cdr3_aa: CASGDRGSNEKLFF
d_call: -; v_call: TRBV18; j_call: TRBJ2-7; clone_size: -; cdr3_nt: TGTGCCAGCTCACCACCGGTGTTGGGATCGGACGAGCAGTACTTC; cdr3_aa: CASSPPVLGSDEQYF
d_call: TRBD1; v_call: TRBV28; j_call: TRBJ2-7; clone_size: once; cdr3_nt: TGTGCCAGCAGTTTGTGGACAGGGAGCTCCTACGAGCAGTACTTC; cdr3_aa: CASSLWTGSSYEQYF
d_call: TRBD2; v_call: TRBV10-3; j_call: TRBJ2-2; clone_size: -; cdr3_nt: TGTGCCATGTTTAGCGGGGGGAACACCGGGGAGCTGTTTTTT; cdr3_aa: CAMFSGGNTGELFF
d_call: -; v_call: TRBV19; j_call: TRBJ2-1; clone_size: -; cdr3_nt: TGTGCCAGTAGTAAGGACTACTCACACAATGAGCAGTTCTTC; cdr3_aa: CASSKDYSHNEQFF
d_call: -; v_call: TRBV5-1; j_call: TRBJ1-4; clone_size: -; cdr3_nt: TGCGCCAGCAGCCCGAGCGAGCGAGTGAGAAGTGAAAAACTGTTTTTT; cdr3_aa: CASSPSERVRSEKLFF
d_call: -; v_call: TRBV7-9; j_call: TRBJ1-2; clone_size: -; cdr3_nt: TGTGCCAGCAGCTTATTTGCACTTACCAACTATGGCTACACCTTC; cdr3_aa: CASSLFALTNYGYTF
d_call: -; v_call: TRBV19; j_call: TRBJ2-7; clone_size: -; cdr3_nt: TGTGCCAGTAGTATAGCGGCAGCTACCTACGAGCAGTACTTC; cdr3_aa: CASSIAAATYEQYF
d_call: TRBD2; v_call: TRBV27; j_call: TRBJ2-7; clone_size: -; cdr3_nt: TGTGCCAGCAGTGCACTAGGGACTAGCGAGCAGTACTTC; cdr3_aa: CASSALGTSEQYF
d_call: TRBD1; v_call: TRBV19; j_call: TRBJ2-5; clone_size: once; cdr3_nt: TGTGCCAGTAGTCCACAGGGGCGCCAAGAGACCCAGTACTTC; cdr3_aa: CASSPQGRQETQYF
d_call: -; v_call: TRBV5-4; j_call: TRBJ2-3; clone_size: -; cdr3_nt: TGTGCCAGCGGGGCTCTAGCGACCGCTAGCACAGATACGCAGTATTTT; cdr3_aa: CASGALATASTDTQYF
d_call: -; v_call: TRBV30; j_call: TRBJ1-2; clone_size: -; cdr3_nt: TGTGCCTGGAGTGCGAACATGGCCGGGAGTGGCTACACCTTC; cdr3_aa: CAWSANMAGSGYTF
d_call: TRBD2; v_call: TRBV18; j_call: TRBJ2-1; clone_size: -; cdr3_nt: TGTGCCAGCTCACCAGGGGGGCGGGGGGGCTACAATGAGCAGTTCTTC; cdr3_aa: CASSPGGRGGYNEQFF
d_call: -; v_call: TRBV6-1; j_call: TRBJ1-2; clone_size: -; cdr3_nt: TGTGCCAGCAGCGGCCCAGACAGAATGCCTTATGGCTACACCTTC; cdr3_aa: CASSGPDRMPYGYTF
d_call: -; v_call: TRBV11-2; j_call: TRBJ2-2; clone_size: -; cdr3_nt: TGTGCCAGCAGCTTAGACACCATCACCGGGGAGCTGTTTTTT; cdr3_aa: CASSLDTITGELFF
d_call: TRBD1; v_call: TRBV7-9; j_call: TRBJ2-2; clone_size: -; cdr3_nt: TGTGCCAGCAGTCGGGGACAGCCTAACACCGGGGAGCTGTTTTTT; cdr3_aa: CASSRGQPNTGELFF
d_call: -; v_call: TRBV5-1; j_call: TRBJ1-1; clone_size: -; cdr3_nt: TGCGCCAGCAGCCCCGGGACCGCAAACACTGAAGCTTTCTTT; cdr3_aa: CASSPGTANTEAFF
d_call: -; v_call: TRBV28; j_call: TRBJ2-4; clone_size: -; cdr3_nt: TGTGCCAGCAGCCAGTGGGGGGACCTAGCCAAAAACATTCAGTACTTC; cdr3_aa: CASSQWGDLAKNIQYF
d_call: -; v_call: TRBV5-4; j_call: TRBJ2-5; clone_size: medium-sized; cdr3_nt: TGTGCCAGCAGCTTGGCCGGGACGCAAGAGACCCAGTACTTC; cdr3_aa: CASSLAGTQETQYF
d_call: -; v_call: TRBV30; j_call: TRBJ2-2; clone_size: -; cdr3_nt: TGTGCCTGGAGGCAGGATACGAACACCGGGGAGCTGTTTTTT; cdr3_aa: CAWRQDTNTGELFF
d_call: -; v_call: TRBV11-2; j_call: TRBJ2-1; clone_size: -; cdr3_nt: TGTGCCAGCAGCTTTGACCCAGCTCGGAATGAGCAGTTCTTC; cdr3_aa: CASSFDPARNEQFF
d_call: TRBD1; v_call: TRBV10-3; j_call: TRBJ2-7; clone_size: -; cdr3_nt: TGTGCCATCAGTGGGGCAGGGGGCTCCTACGAGCAGTACTTC; cdr3_aa: CAISGAGGSYEQYF
d_call: TRBD1; v_call: TRBV5-6; j_call: TRBJ2-3; clone_size: -; cdr3_nt: TGTGCCAGCAGTTGGGACAGAACAGATACGCAGTATTTT; cdr3_aa: CASSWDRTDTQYF
d_call: TRBD1; v_call: TRBV6-6; j_call: TRBJ2-7; clone_size: few; cdr3_nt: TGTGCCAGCAGTTACTCCGGACAGGGGGACTACGAGCAGTACTTC; cdr3_aa: CASSYSGQGDYEQYF
d_call: TRBD1; v_call: TRBV7-2; j_call: TRBJ1-1; clone_size: -; cdr3_nt: TGTGCCAGCAGCTTCCGGACAGGACCGAACACTGAAGCTTTCTTT; cdr3_aa: CASSFRTGPNTEAFF
d_call: TRBD1; v_call: TRBV28; j_call: TRBJ1-2; clone_size: -; cdr3_nt: TGTGCCAGCAGCACCTCCGGGACAGGGATCGGCTACACCTTC; cdr3_aa: CASSTSGTGIGYTF
d_call: TRBD2; v_call: TRBV5-4; j_call: TRBJ2-7; clone_size: -; cdr3_nt: TGTGCCAGCAGCTTAGCGGGAGGGAAGTACGAGCAGTACTTC; cdr3_aa: CASSLAGGKYEQYF
d_call: -; v_call: TRBV5-1; j_call: TRBJ2-5; clone_size: once; cdr3_nt: TGCGCCAGCAGCTTGGGGACGGAAGAGACCCAGTACTTC; cdr3_aa: CASSLGTEETQYF
d_call: -; v_call: TRBV5-6; j_call: TRBJ2-7; clone_size: -; cdr3_nt: TGTGCCAGCAGCCCCTCGACAAGCCCCTACGAGCAGTACTTC; cdr3_aa: CASSPSTSPYEQYF
d_call: TRBD1; v_call: TRBV9; j_call: TRBJ2-5; clone_size: -; cdr3_nt: TGTGCCAGCAGCGCCAGGGGGCAAGAGACCCAGTACTTC; cdr3_aa: CASSARGQETQYF
d_call: TRBD1; v_call: TRBV11-2; j_call: TRBJ1-5; clone_size: -; cdr3_nt: TGTGCCAGCAGCCCAGGGGGGAGTAGCAATCAGCCCCAGCATTTT; cdr3_aa: CASSPGGSSNQPQHF
d_call: -; v_call: TRBV5-1; j_call: TRBJ2-5; clone_size: -; cdr3_nt: TGCGCCAGCAGCTTACCGAAACAGGGACAACTGTACCAAGAGACCCAGTACTTC; cdr3_aa: CASSLPKQGQLYQETQYF